A single sample is the source of the 9 T cell receptor beta chains below, sequenced in a study of PD-1 blockade in classical Hodgkin lymphoma. Relapse after autologous stem cell transplantation occurred in every patient, and brentuximab vedotin exposure varied. TCRdb keeps only in-frame clones here, not all; method: immunoSEQ multiplex PCR. The data hold some 90,000 clones, with nearly 95% observed a single time. This specimen consisted of peripheral blood mononuclear cells (PBMCs), obtained before the second cycle of nivolumab. The source of these receptors is a human donor with classical Hodgkin lymphoma.

The V gene is TRBV30, the J gene TRBJ1-1; D is unclear. This CDR3 comprises 14 residues. The V gene lost 8 bases and the J gene lost 2 bases, with 18 bases spanning the gap. Germline-derived CDR1 and CDR2 are GTSNPN and SVGIG (reference sequence). The DNA of the CDR3 is TGTGCCACCTCCGGGTCCAGATCCAACACTGAAGCTTTCTTT. This sequence encodes CATSGSRSNTEAFF.

The rearrangement uses TRBV27 and TRBJ1-4, with TRBD1 identical over 7 bases. With V trimmed by 5 bases and J by 8 bases, 8 bases remained unmatched. The CDR3 totals 14 residues. Germline V gene sequence: CDR1 MNHEY, CDR2 SMNVEV (reference sequence). CDR3 nucleotide sequence: TGTGCCAGCAGTACGACAGGGTGGGACGAAAAACTGTTTTTT. This sequence encodes CASSTTGWDEKLFF.

The V call is TRBV7-9, the J call TRBJ2-3; D remains ambiguous. V was cut by 0 bases and J by 9 bases, with 10 bases left in between. Germline V gene lookup returns CDR1 SEHNR and CDR2 FQNEAQ (reference sequence). This CDR3 region has 13 residues. The CDR3 DNA is TGTGCCAGCAGCTTAGCTTACCGGGCCACGCAGTATTTT. Translated, it gives CASSLAYRATQYF.

This clone was observed once. Sequence at one end of the junction differs from germline and may be a read error. This chain joins TRBV6-1 and TRBJ1-5, with D perhaps TRBD1 (5 bases). Germline values: CDR1 MNHNS, CDR2 SASEGT. This CDR3 is 16 amino acids long. The CDR3 nucleotides read TGTGCCAGCAGAGAAGACCCCGGGGCGGGGAATCAGCCCCAGCATTTT. It encodes CASREDPGAGNQPQHF.

The chain combines TRBV21-1 with TRBJ1-5; the D segment call TRBD1 is taken from the table without a DNA check. TRBV21-1 is a known pseudogene. The CDR3 is 16 residues long. As DNA, the CDR3 is TGTGCCAGCAGCAAAGAGACAGTGGGGCGCAATCAGCCCCAGCATTTT. Protein product: CASSKETVGRNQPQHF.

The rearrangement uses TRBV7-2 and TRBJ2-2; D may correspond to TRBD1 or TRBD2 (5 bases each). CDR3 length equals 15 residues. The germline CDR1 and CDR2 sequences are SGHTA and FQGNSA. The V end lost 1 base, the J end lost 2 bases, and 8 bases lay between the germline ends. The CDR3 DNA reads TGTGCCAGCAGCTTAGACGGGGCTAACACCGGGGAGCTGTTTTTT. Translation: CASSLDGANTGELFF.

The chain links TRBV7-2 to TRBJ2-6; D is possibly TRBD2 (5 bases). With 0 bases removed from V and 0 bases from J, the gap between germline ends came to 15 bases. Germline-derived CDR1 and CDR2 are SGHTA and FQGNSA. The CDR3 sequence is 19 residues long. The CDR3 DNA follows: TGTGCCAGCAGCTTAGCCGCCAGCGGTTTGGGCTCTGGGGCCAACGTCCTGACTTTC. Its translation is CASSLAASGLGSGANVLTF.

This clone was found a few times. This chain joins TRBV30 and TRBJ2-7; D may match TRBD1 or TRBD2 (5 bases each). In germline, CDR1 is GTSNPN, CDR2 SVGIG (reference sequence). This CDR3 has 12 amino acids. The germline V and J ends were trimmed by 5 bases and 3 bases, with 11 bases remaining between them. DNA for the CDR3: TGTGCCTGGGACAGCGGACTCTACGAGCAGTACTTC. It specifies CAWDSGLYEQYF. Full variable domain (outside the CDR3, taken from reference TRBV30 and TRBJ2-7): SQTIHQWPATLVQPVGSPLSLECTVEGTSNPNLYWYRQAAGRGLQLLFYSVGIGQISSEVPQNLSASRPQDRQFILSSKKLLLSDSGFYLCAWDSGLYEQYFGPGTRLTVT.

The sample holds a few counts of this clone. The V call is TRBV5-1, the J call TRBJ1-2, with D maybe TRBD1 (5 bases). The ends were cut back, 2 bases at V and 6 bases at J, with 14 bases in the middle. This CDR3 region has 14 residues. Germline V lookup: CDR1 SGHRS, CDR2 YFSETQ. The CDR3 bases are TGCGCCAGCAGCTTCAGGGACGTGTTGGATGGCTACACCTTC. It codes for CASSFRDVLDGYTF. Full variable domain (missing parts from reference TRBV5-1 and TRBJ1-2): KAGVTQTPRYLIKTRGQQVTLSCSPISGHRSVSWYQQTPGQGLQFLFEYFSETQRNKGNFPGRFSGRQFSNSRSEMNVSTLELGDSALYLCASSFRDVLDGYTFGSGTRLTVV.